The present T cell receptor beta chain was sequenced within a study of post-analysis software for immune sequencing data. Study-level results: Included in a set of a few TRBV segments more frequent in patients than controls were TRBV5-6, TRBV5-1 and TRBV20-1.

Unique molecular identifiers were present in the TCR beta cDNA libraries. The yield from around 1 to 10 million T cells was 500,000 or so cDNA molecules in total. MiXCR, applied by TCRdb to the PCR reads, yields one record per CDR3 protein. Of some 690,000 distinct CDR3 sequences listed, approximately 30% are singletons. The V end was cut by 4 bases, the J end by 0 bases, with 17 bases between. Per germline, CDR1 DFQATT and CDR2 SNEGSKA (reference sequence). The length of the CDR3 is 16 residues. As to this clonotype: Its antigen remains unidentified.

The chain uses TRBV20-1 and TRBJ2-3; D may correspond to TRBD1 or TRBD2 (5 bases each). The source of this sequence is a girl between 10 and 17 years old with multiple sclerosis. The sample comprised blood. Written as DNA, the CDR3 is TGCAGTGCTATTCCGGGACGGAGGACCAGCACAGATACGCAGTATTTT. This sequence encodes CSAIPGRRTSTDTQYF.